The subject of this entry is one TCR beta chain. No antigen is known for it. One end of the junction varies from germline; a read error may be responsible. This sample stems from a study of glioma-infiltrating T cells. Points from the study as a whole: Non-neoplastic patients had below-expected tissue-blood divergence, while all gliomas exceeded expectation. Only very few CDR3 sequences appeared in both tissue and blood.

TCR alpha and beta CDR3 regions were amplified from RNA using iRepertoire nested multiplex PCR. In TCRdb, the multiplex PCR reads were re-called with MiXCR into one record per CDR3 protein. The table has around 99,000 distinct CDR3 sequences, 20% to 30% seen once. CDR3 length: 17 amino acids. Germline lookup yields CDR1 MNHGY and CDR2 SVAAGI. This receptor was obtained from a human donor with low-grade glioma or glioblastoma, undergoing nonglioma brain surgery, or in good health (not recorded which). The sample taken for sequencing was glioma tissue, nonneoplastic brain tissue, or PBMCs (not recorded which). The chain recombines TRBV6-9 with TRBJ1-3, with 7 bases fitting TRBD1. This CDR3 is CAISYAGQLISGNSIYF. In DNA, the CDR3 is TGTGCCATCAGTTACGCGGGACAGTTGATATCTGGAAACAGCATATATTTT.